A single T cell receptor beta chain is shown here with its context. This sample is part of a study of shared clonotypes between healthy human individuals. CDR1 and CDR2 (germline): SNHLY, FYNNEI. V was pared by 3 bases and J by 9 bases, with 4 bases of the junction left unmatched. The CDR3 is 14 residues long. Deep-level settings were used for running the assay. Sequencing of unsorted PBMC DNA was carried out using ten immunoSEQ deep assay plates. Clones were read by immunoSEQ multiplex PCR, and TCRdb kept only the in-frame ones, dropping some. The data contain about 560,000 clones, roughly four fifths of them singletons.

This chain joins TRBV2 and TRBJ2-1; 11 bases line up with TRBD2. The TCR originated in a woman aged 40 to 50 in good health. Some clones in this sample may be carry-over from other donors' samples. Sequencing was performed on PBMCs. The CDR3 sequence is CASSDSGREVEQFF. The CDR3 coding sequence is TGTGCCAGCAGTGATAGCGGGAGGGAGGTTGAGCAGTTCTTC.